These 10 T cell receptor beta chains share one sample of origin, sequenced in a study of shared clonotypes between healthy human individuals. Some clones are missing from TCRdb's copy, which holds only in-frame ones; the method was immunoSEQ multiplex PCR. The sample contains some 680,000 clones, about three quarters of which appear only once. The sequenced sample consisted of memory CD4+ T cells sorted from blood. Subset noted: CD45RA-negative fraction. Source of these receptors: a woman in her twenties or thirties in good health.

J is TRBJ2-3 and V is TRBV5-1, with D unresolved. This CDR3 has 13 residues. The ends were cut back, 4 bases at V and 7 bases at J, with 13 bases in the middle. Germline V lookup: CDR1 SGHRS, CDR2 YFSETQ. This CDR3 reads CASSPREGYTQYF. The CDR3 DNA sequence: TGCGCCAGCAGCCCTCGAGAAGGGTATACGCAGTATTTT.

The chain joins TRBV2 to TRBJ2-5; 8 nucleotides agree with TRBD2. V shed 7 bases, J shed 10 bases, and the junction held 11 bases outside the gene matches. This CDR3 has 13 amino acids. Per germline, CDR1 SNHLY and CDR2 FYNNEI. DNA for the CDR3: TGTGCCAGCATAAGGGACTACCGGGGGGGCCAGTACTTC. Residues: CASIRDYRGGQYF.

The rearrangement uses TRBV28 and TRBJ1-5; D unresolved. CDR3 length: 16 residues. The ends were cut back, 6 bases at V and 4 bases at J, with 19 bases in the middle. The germline gives CDR1 MDHEN, CDR2 SYDVKM. CDR3 bases: TGTGCCAGCAGGCCCGGCACTCATCGGACTAATCAGCCCCAGCATTTT. It specifies CASRPGTHRTNQPQHF.

This chain uses TRBV6-6 with TRBJ2-5; 10 bases align to TRBD2. The CDR3 runs to 15 residues. Germline trimming cut 8 bases from V and 5 bases from J; bases unmatched to any gene: 11. Germline V lookup: CDR1 MNHNY, CDR2 SVGAGI (reference sequence). CDR3 nucleotides: TGTGCCAGCTCCCTATCTAGCGGGAGCGGGGAGACCCAGTACTTC. Translation: CASSLSSGSGETQYF.

This clone was counted many times. The V call is TRBV29-1, the J call TRBJ2-1, with D tentatively TRBD1 (6 bases). CDR3 length equals 13 residues. With 0 bases removed from V and 7 bases from J, the gap between germline ends came to 10 bases. The germline gives CDR1 SQVTM, CDR2 ANQGSEA. CDR3 nucleotides: TGCAGCGTTGAAGATTACAGGGTGAATGAGCAGTTCTTC. Its protein is CSVEDYRVNEQFF.

The chain joins TRBV7-6 to TRBJ2-1; D gene unclear. The V gene lost 4 bases and the J gene lost 7 bases, with 23 bases spanning the gap. The CDR3 totals 17 residues. CDR1 is SGHVS, CDR2 FNYEAQ, per germline. The CDR3 is CASSSVPATAPRNEQFF. The CDR3 DNA reads as TGTGCCAGCAGCTCCGTCCCCGCAACCGCACCGCGAAATGAGCAGTTCTTC.

This chain joins TRBV18 and TRBJ2-1; D call uncertain. Per the germline V gene, CDR1 is KGHSH and CDR2 is LQKENI. This CDR3 comprises 12 residues. Trimming pared 3 bases from V and 9 bases from J, leaving 9 bases between. The CDR3 loop is CASSPLGSEQFF. In DNA, the CDR3 is TGTGCCAGCTCACCTCTGGGCAGTGAGCAGTTCTTC.

The rearrangement links TRBV5-1 to TRBJ1-5; D may be TRBD1 (5 bases). Germline lookup yields CDR1 SGHRS and CDR2 YFSETQ. The CDR3 is made up of 15 amino acids. The V gene lost 0 bases and the J gene lost 3 bases, with 10 bases spanning the gap. CDR3 in DNA: TGCGCCAGCAGCTTGGTAGGGGCGGCCAATCAGCCCCAGCATTTT. It specifies CASSLVGAANQPQHF.

This chain joins TRBV5-1 and TRBJ2-1; 10 nucleotides agree with TRBD1. The J segment lost 3 bases and the V segment lost 5 bases, leaving 5 bases of the junction unmatched. The CDR3 loop spans 15 amino acids. Germline V CDR1 and CDR2: SGHRS, YFSETQ. CDR3: CASRGGQGLYNEQFF. CDR3 nucleotides: TGCGCCAGCAGGGGGGGACAGGGGCTCTACAATGAGCAGTTCTTC.

This sequence joins TRBV7-9 and TRBJ2-7; D is perhaps TRBD1 (6 bases). The length of the CDR3 is 16 residues. Per germline, CDR1 SEHNR and CDR2 FQNEAQ (reference sequence). V was pared by 1 base and J by 3 bases, with 16 bases between. Here the CDR3 reads CASSLGAAGASYEQYF. CDR3 DNA: TGTGCCAGCAGCTTAGGGGCGGCAGGGGCAAGCTACGAGCAGTACTTC.